These 10 T cell receptor beta chains originate from one sample sequenced in a study of T cells in women clearing cervical HPV infection. Sequenced by immunoSEQ multiplex PCR; TCRdb stores in-frame clones only, minus some. In all, the sample yields fewer than 30,000 clones. The sample consisted of blood buffy coat. All receptors derive from a woman between 18 and 70 years old with a cervical HPV16 infection that either progressed to CIN3+ or cleared (not recorded which).

Turning to this clone: The CDR3 end lies 3 residues beyond the end of the read and is filled in from the germline J gene. The rearrangement links TRBV5-5 to TRBJ1-6; D uncertain. V was pared by 3 bases and J by 6 bases, with 7 bases between. Germline-derived CDR1 and CDR2 are SGHKS and YYEKEE (reference sequence). The CDR3 consists of 13 residues. The CDR3 region is CASSWQSNSPLHF. CDR3 DNA, as far as it was read: TGTGCCAGCAGCTGGCAGAGTAATTCACCC.

With regard to this clone: Read data end 3 residues before the CDR3 end; the end is taken from the germline J gene. The chain recombines TRBV4-1 with TRBJ2-2, with a possible D match to TRBD1 (6 bases). V was clipped by 0 bases and J by 4 bases, with 18 bases between them. This CDR3 has 18 residues. Germline CDR1 reads MGHRA; CDR2 reads YSYEKL. This chain's CDR3 is CASSQEGPGEMATGELFF. The covered CDR3 bases are TGCGCCAGCAGCCAAGAGGGGCCAGGGGAGATGGCCACCGGGGAG.

Of note for this clone: The missing CDR3 end, 3 residues past where the read stops, is filled in from the germline J gene. The chain carries TRBV18 and TRBJ1-2, with a possible D match to TRBD1 (5 bases). Germline V gene data show CDR1 as KGHSH and CDR2 as LQKENI. This CDR3 comprises 13 residues. CDR3 amino acids: CASSPGLSYDYTF. CDR3 DNA (partial): TGTGCCAGCTCACCGGGACTAAGCTACGAC. The whole variable domain, remainder taken from reference TRBV18 and TRBJ1-2, is NAGVMQNPRHLVRRRGQEARLRCSPMKGHSHVYWYRQLPEEGLKFMVYLQKENIIDESGMPKERFSAEFPKEGPSILRIQQVVRGDSAAYFCASSPGLSYDYTFGSGTRLTVV.

As for this clone: The read ends 3 residues shy of where the CDR3 ends; the end is completed using the germline J gene. The genes are TRBV6-2 or TRBV6-3 and TRBJ1-1, with 10 bases aligning to TRBD1. The CDR3 contains 15 residues. Germline loops: CDR1 MNHEY, CDR2 SVGEGT. The J segment lost 0 bases and the V segment lost 6 bases, leaving 4 bases of the junction unmatched. CDR3 DNA (partial): TGTGCCAGCAGGTCGGGACAGGGGATGAACACTGAA. This encodes CASRSGQGMNTE. The full CDR3 sequence reads CASRSGQGMNTEAFF.

Worth noting for this clone: The sequenced fragment ends 3 residues before the CDR3 boundary, so the rest is inferred from the germline J gene. This sequence joins TRBV13 and TRBJ2-3; possible D gene TRBD1, 6 bases. Germline assignment: CDR1 PRHDT and CDR2 FYEKMQ (reference sequence). Trimming stripped 0 bases from V and 1 base from J, with 8 bases between. The CDR3 is made up of 15 amino acids. The CDR3 reads CASSLGSGGTDTQYF. The part of the CDR3 DNA that was read is TGTGCCAGCAGCTTAGGCTCAGGGGGCACAGATACG.

Worth noting for this clone: The read terminates 3 residues before the CDR3 end, so the remaining end is supplied by the germline J gene. The rearrangement joins TRBV19 to TRBJ1-2, with D hard to call. The CDR3 extends over 16 amino acids. CDR1 LNHDA and CDR2 SQIVND come from the germline V gene (reference sequence). CDR3 amino acids: CASSSDHLLVYNDYTF. The CDR3 bases that were read are TGTGCCAGTAGCTCCGATCACCTCCTAGTATACAATGAC. The variable domain in full, completed from reference TRBV19 and TRBJ1-2, reads DGGITQSPKYLFRKEGQNVTLSCEQNLNHDAMYWYRQDPGQGLRLIYYSQIVNDFQKGDIAEGYSVSREKKESFPLTVTSAQKNPTAFYLCASSSDHLLVYNDYTFGSGTRLTVV.

In regard to this clone: The read comes to an end 3 residues before the CDR3 does, leaving the germline J gene to fill in the end. Additional DNA sequences in this sample encode the identical CDR3. This rearrangement joins TRBV19 to TRBJ1-1; TRBD1 matches 8 bases. Losses at the gene ends were 7 bases for V and 5 bases for J; bases not matched to a gene: 6. CDR3 length: 13 amino acids. Germline CDR1 and CDR2: LNHDA and SQIVND (reference sequence). The CDR3 bases that were read are TGTGCCAGTACCGAAACAGGGGGAACTGAA. This gives the protein CASTETGGTE. The entire CDR3 protein is CASTETGGTEAFF.

Note on this clone: The read ends 3 residues early relative to the CDR3; the germline J gene fills the gap. This rearrangement joins TRBV7-2 to TRBJ2-3, with 9 bases identical to TRBD1. This CDR3 has 15 residues. Germline loops: CDR1 SGHTA, CDR2 FQGNSA. Here the CDR3 reads CASSDRGGSNQPQYF. The CDR3 bases that were read are TGTGCCAGCAGCGACAGGGGGGGGAGCAATCAGCCG.

The part of the CDR3 DNA that was read is TGTGCCAGCAGTGAGGACAGGGGGCAATATCAGCCC. Protein: CASSEDRGQYQP. The whole CDR3 protein reads CASSEDRGQYQPQHF. The chain uses TRBV6-1 and TRBJ1-5; TRBD1 matches at 11 bases. The read terminates 3 residues before the CDR3 end, so the remaining end is supplied by the germline J gene. Germline CDR1 MNHNS, CDR2 SASEGT. The CDR3 covers 15 residues. J lost 5 bases, V lost 3 bases, and 3 bases had no gene match.

Concerning this clone: The read terminates 3 residues ahead of where the CDR3 ends, so the germline J gene completes it. The chain is built from TRBV5-1 and TRBJ2-1; 8 bases align to TRBD2. The V gene's germline CDR1 is SGHRS and CDR2 YFSETQ. This CDR3 is 16 amino acids long. J was trimmed by 5 bases and V by 0 bases; bases with no gene match: 7. CDR3 bases read: TGCGCCAGCAGCTTGGAGGGCGGGGGGCGGAACAATGAG. Translating gives CASSLEGGGRNNE. In full, the CDR3 reads CASSLEGGGRNNEQFF.